The 17 T cell receptor beta chains below were found in one sample sequenced in a study of post-analysis software for immune sequencing data. Study results and caveats: The five TRBV segments detected at higher frequency in patients than in controls included TRBV5-6, TRBV5-1 and TRBV20-1.

The library was made from cDNA and included unique molecular identifiers. Via MiXCR, TCRdb re-called the PCR reads, giving one row per CDR3 protein. Found here are about 760,000 distinct CDR3 sequences, 25% to 30% of them singletons; the top ten hold around 0.6%. These receptors are not linked to any known antigen. The sequenced sample was blood. The receptor set was obtained from a girl aged 5 to 17 with multiple sclerosis.

There are a few counts of this clonotype. The chain couples TRBV6-2 or TRBV6-3 to TRBJ2-1; 8 nucleotides agree with TRBD1. The CDR3 consists of 18 residues. Germline V gene sequence: CDR1 MNHEY, CDR2 SVGEGT. The V and J ends lost 0 bases and 4 bases, in that order; junction bases with no gene match: 11. The DNA for the CDR3 is TGTGCCAGCAGTTACTCGTACCAGGGGACAGGAGTTTACAATGAGCAGTTCTTC. The encoded protein is CASSYSYQGTGVYNEQFF.

This chain connects TRBV7-9 to TRBJ1-2, with no clear D. The germline V gene has CDR1 SEHNR and CDR2 FQNEAQ (reference sequence). The CDR3 loop spans 17 amino acids. Trimming pared 5 bases from V and 5 bases from J, leaving 24 bases between. CDR3 sequence (DNA): TGTGCCAGCAGCGGCGAGGTTTTGCGACGCGGGATGTATGGCTACACCTTC. As protein: CASSGEVLRRGMYGYTF.

The V call is TRBV7-2, the J call TRBJ1-2; TRBD1 is a possible D gene (6 bases). This CDR3 comprises 14 residues. Germline V gene data show CDR1 as SGHTA and CDR2 as FQGNSA. V lost 0 bases and J 3 bases, leaving 8 bases between the germline ends. The CDR3 DNA reads TGTGCCAGCAGCTTAGCCAGGGGTGACTATGGCTACACCTTC. Translating gives CASSLARGDYGYTF.

This clonotype showed up just a few times. The chain has TRBV6-6 and TRBJ1-5, with TRBD1 matching over 8 bases. Germline values: CDR1 MNHNY, CDR2 SVGAGI (reference sequence). With V trimmed by 3 bases and J by 4 bases, 5 bases remained unmatched. The CDR3 length is 15 residues. This chain's CDR3 is CASSYTRTGNQPQHF. The CDR3 coding sequence is TGTGCCAGCAGTTATACCCGGACAGGGAATCAGCCCCAGCATTTT.

The rearrangement joins TRBV28 to TRBJ2-7, with 7 bases that match TRBD1. Trimming cost V 6 bases and J 6 bases; bases outside gene matches: 11. Germline V lookup: CDR1 MDHEN, CDR2 SYDVKM. CDR3 length: 14 residues. The CDR3 bases are TGTGCCAGCAGGGGGCGACAGGGAATAGGCGAGCAGTACTTC. Translation: CASRGRQGIGEQYF.

The rearrangement joins TRBV12-3 or TRBV12-4 to TRBJ1-1; no reliable D call. The V and J ends lost 6 bases and 3 bases respectively, with 23 bases between them. The CDR3 covers 17 residues. The CDR3 DNA follows: TGTGCCAGCAGGCGTAGGGATGATAACACTGGGGACACTGAAGCTTTCTTT. It specifies CASRRRDDNTGDTEAFF.

CDR3 protein: CASSPGTFGQETQYF. CDR3 nucleotides: TGTGCCAGCAGCCCCGGGACTTTCGGACAAGAGACCCAGTACTTC. The V gene is TRBV3-1, the J gene TRBJ2-5, with TRBD2 as a possible D gene (6 bases). V was pared by 4 bases and J by 2 bases, with 14 bases between. The CDR3 totals 15 residues. Germline V gene data show CDR1 as LGHDT and CDR2 as YNNKEL (reference sequence).

The table lists this clonotype with a few counts. V and J are TRBV29-1 and TRBJ1-2; TRBD1 aligns across 8 bases. Looked up from germline, CDR1 is SQVTM and CDR2 is ANQGSEA. The trim removed 3 bases at V and 8 bases at J, leaving 8 bases unmatched. This CDR3 has 13 amino acids. CDR3 coding DNA: TGCAGCGTTGATGGGACGGACAGGGCCGGCTACACCTTC. This encodes CSVDGTDRAGYTF.

CDR3 nucleotide sequence: TGTGCCAGCAGTAAACACTTTAACTATGGCTACACCTTC. Encoded protein: CASSKHFNYGYTF. The rearrangement links TRBV6-5 to TRBJ1-2; no clear D. The V gene's germline CDR1 is MNHEY and CDR2 SVGAGI. Trimming pared 5 bases from V and 1 base from J, leaving 8 bases between. This CDR3 contains 13 residues.

For the CDR3, the DNA is TGCGCCAGCAGCTTGGCGACGGGGACAGGGTCCCATGGCTACACCTTC. Translated, it gives CASSLATGTGSHGYTF. The chain combines TRBV5-1 with TRBJ1-2; 9 bases fit TRBD1. The CDR3 has 16 amino acids. Trimming at V came to 0 bases and at J to 6 bases, leaving 9 bases not matched to a gene. In germline, CDR1 is SGHRS, CDR2 YFSETQ.

This clonotype was seen a handful of times. V and J are TRBV20-1 and TRBJ2-7; D is unresolved. The CDR3 spans 15 residues. Germline lookup yields CDR1 DFQATT and CDR2 SNEGSKA (reference sequence). V was shortened by 0 bases and J by 3 bases, with 15 bases between the two germline ends. CDR3 protein: CSARDGRKGNYEQYF. Here the CDR3 DNA reads TGCAGTGCTAGAGATGGGCGTAAGGGTAACTACGAGCAGTACTTC.

This clonotype was observed a handful of times. The genes are TRBV29-1 and TRBJ2-5; TRBD1 matches at 7 bases. The V and J ends lost 3 bases and 11 bases, in that order; junction bases with no gene match: 12. This CDR3 has 13 amino acids. CDR1 and CDR2 (germline): SQVTM, ANQGSEA. The chain's CDR3 is CSVDPGGTFGQYF. CDR3 DNA sequence: TGCAGCGTTGACCCAGGGGGTACGTTCGGTCAGTACTTC.

This clonotype was counted many times. The chain uses TRBV7-9 and TRBJ2-6; D unresolved. V was trimmed by 5 bases and J by 0 bases, leaving 5 bases between them. The CDR3 loop spans 14 amino acids. The germline gives CDR1 SEHNR, CDR2 FQNEAQ (reference sequence). CDR3 nucleotides: TGTGCCAGCAGCCGCCCCTCTGGGGCCAACGTCCTGACTTTC. Its translation: CASSRPSGANVLTF.

This rearrangement joins TRBV29-1 to TRBJ1-5, with D possibly TRBD1 on 5 matching bases. This CDR3 is 13 amino acids long. The V gene's germline CDR1 is SQVTM and CDR2 ANQGSEA. Trimming took 1 base from V and 6 from J, leaving 10 bases between them. The CDR3 spells CSVEVSQGQPQHF. The CDR3 nucleotides read TGCAGCGTTGAAGTATCTCAGGGTCAGCCCCAGCATTTT.

This sequence joins TRBV7-9 and TRBJ2-3; D remains ambiguous. V lost 8 bases to trimming and J lost 0 bases, with 12 bases between them. The CDR3 runs 14 residues. Germline CDR1 reads SEHNR; CDR2 reads FQNEAQ (reference sequence). Here the CDR3 reads CASRLFASTDTQYF. CDR3 in DNA: TGTGCCAGCCGCCTTTTTGCAAGCACAGATACGCAGTATTTT. The variable domain in full, with the rest retrieved from reference TRBV7-9 and TRBJ2-3, is DTGVSQNPRHKITKRGQNVTFRCDPISEHNRLYWYRQTLGQGPEFLTYFQNEAQLEKSRLLSDRFSAERPKGSFSTLEIQRTEQGDSAMYLCASRLFASTDTQYFGPGTRLTVL.

This clonotype has just a few counts. J is TRBJ2-3 and V is TRBV20-1; possibly TRBD2 for D (5 bases). The ends were cut back, 6 bases at V and 3 bases at J, with 19 bases in the middle. CDR3 length equals 15 residues. CDR1 DFQATT and CDR2 SNEGSKA come from the germline V gene (reference sequence). Here the CDR3 reads CSAPVERNGTDTQYF. The CDR3 bases are TGCAGTGCCCCCGTTGAGCGGAATGGTACAGATACGCAGTATTTT.

This clonotype has only a few counts. This chain uses TRBV7-2 with TRBJ1-2; 7 nucleotides agree with TRBD1. V shed 4 bases, J shed 11 bases, and the junction held 19 bases outside the gene matches. The CDR3 extends over 16 amino acids. Germline values: CDR1 SGHTA, CDR2 FQGNSA. CDR3 nucleotides: TGTGCCAGCAGCTCCAGGGGCGCAGGGGGTTCCAACCAGTACACCTTC. This translates into CASSSRGAGGSNQYTF. The full variable domain, in which reference TRBV7-2 and TRBJ1-2 provide the parts outside the CDR3, is GAGVSQSPSNKVTEKGKDVELRCDPISGHTALYWYRQSLGQGLEFLIYFQGNSAPDKSGLPSDRFSAERTGGSVSTLTIQRTQQEDSAVYLCASSSRGAGGSNQYTFGSGTRLTVV.